A selection of T cell receptor beta chains follows, all from one sample in a study of Ad26.COV2.S vaccination and SARS-CoV-2 variants. Only in-frame clones appear in the TCRdb table, and some are missing; sequencing was by immunoSEQ multiplex PCR. Of approximately 400,000 clones in the sample, approximately 85% were seen once. Sequencing used peripheral blood, obtained in a trial of Ad26.COV2.S vaccine versus placebo. These receptors were taken from a person aged 18-65 years who received the Ad26.COV2.S COVID-19 vaccine or a placebo. Each CDR3 is given with its conserved first and last residue. D genes are given only for firm matches. Clone size is stated in some rows and not others, as once, few, many or a class when expanded.

v_gene	j_gene	abundance	len	d_gene	CDR3aa	CDR3nt
TRBV6-5	TRBJ2-7	-	15	TRBD1	CASRKPGTGLYEQYF	TGTGCCAGCAGGAAACCCGGGACAGGGTTATACGAGCAGTACTTC
TRBV11-2	TRBJ2-3	-	15	TRBD2	CASTRLAGGTDTQYF	TGTGCCAGCACTCGACTAGCGGGAGGGACAGATACGCAGTATTTT
TRBV6-5	TRBJ2-1	-	15	TRBD2	CASSYSGGSWNEQFF	TGTGCCAGCAGTTACTCGGGGGGGAGCTGGAATGAGCAGTTCTTC
TRBV5-4	TRBJ2-3	-	16	TRBD2	CASSRGLAGSTDTQYF	TGTGCCAGCAGCAGGGGACTAGCGGGGAGCACAGATACGCAGTATTTT
TRBV19	TRBJ2-3	-	16	-	CASTMNWDRSTDTQYF	TGTGCCAGTACCATGAACTGGGACCGAAGCACAGATACGCAGTATTTT
TRBV2	TRBJ1-2	-	14	TRBD1	CARRDRGLNYGYTF	TGTGCCAGAAGGGACAGGGGGCTTAACTATGGCTACACCTTC
TRBV3-1/TRBV3-2	TRBJ1-2	-	14	-	CASSQGEGGYGYTF	TGTGCCAGCAGCCAAGGGGAGGGGGGTTATGGCTACACCTTC
TRBV9	TRBJ1-2	-	11	-	CASSTYHGYTF	TGTGCCAGCAGCACATACCATGGCTACACCTTC
TRBV21-1	TRBJ2-3	-	15	-	CASSKVSDLTDTQYF	TGTGCCAGCAGCAAAGTCAGTGACCTCACAGATACGCAGTATTTT
TRBV4-3	TRBJ1-6	few	18	-	CASSQEASGGTYNSPLHF	TGCGCCAGCAGCCAAGAGGCCTCAGGCGGGACCTATAATTCACCCCTCCACTTT
TRBV27	TRBJ2-7	once	15	TRBD1	CASRPRDSARGEQYF	TGTGCCAGCAGACCTAGGGACAGCGCTCGGGGCGAGCAGTACTTC
TRBV29-1	TRBJ1-1	once	13	-	CSVVRRMNTEAFF	TGCAGCGTTGTAAGGCGAATGAACACTGAAGCTTTCTTT
TRBV29-1	TRBJ2-3	once	15	TRBD2	CSVASVRLASDTQYF	TGCAGCGTCGCCTCCGTGAGACTAGCGTCAGATACGCAGTATTTT
TRBV5-6	TRBJ1-1	-	17	-	CASSLRRWRPLNTEAFF	TGTGCCAGCAGCTTGCGGAGGTGGAGACCTCTGAACACTGAAGCTTTCTTT
TRBV5-8	TRBJ2-4	-	15	-	CASSPPQRSQNIQYF	TGTGCCAGCTCACCCCCTCAGCGGAGCCAAAACATTCAGTACTTC
TRBV27	TRBJ2-3	few	12	-	CASSPTTDTQYF	TGTGCCAGCAGTCCCACCACAGATACGCAGTATTTT
TRBV4-3	TRBJ2-1	-	13	-	CASSQHRGAWQFF	TGCGCCAGCAGCCAACATAGGGGGGCATGGCAGTTCTTC
TRBV7-2	TRBJ2-7	-	15	-	CASSKQGFSSYEQYF	TGTGCCAGCAGCAAACAGGGTTTCAGCTCCTACGAGCAGTACTTC
TRBV11-3	TRBJ2-1	-	14	TRBD2	CASSRAGGPNEQFF	TGTGCCAGCAGCAGAGCGGGGGGGCCTAATGAGCAGTTCTTC
TRBV7-9	TRBJ2-3	-	19	TRBD1	CASSPGTGGNIGSTDTQYF	TGTGCCAGCAGCCCCGGGACAGGGGGGAATATTGGGAGCACAGATACGCAGTATTTT
TRBV5-1	TRBJ1-3	-	14	-	CASSLDTSGNTIYF	TGCGCCAGCAGCTTGGACACTTCTGGAAACACCATATATTTT
TRBV6-5	TRBJ2-7	-	15	-	CASEGGLSRSYEQYF	TGTGCCAGCGAGGGTGGGTTATCACGCTCCTACGAGCAGTACTTC
TRBV7-2	TRBJ1-3	few	16	-	CASSPGGGRSGNTIYF	TGTGCCAGCAGCCCCGGAGGGGGGAGGTCTGGAAACACCATATATTTT
TRBV15	TRBJ2-2	-	14	TRBD2	CATSNGRASGELFF	TGTGCCACCAGTAATGGGAGGGCCTCCGGGGAGCTGTTTTTT
TRBV24-1	TRBJ2-3	-	14	-	CATSDSRTEDTQYF	TGTGCCACCAGTGATTCACGGACGGAAGATACGCAGTATTTT
TRBV5-1	TRBJ2-1	-	15	-	CASSLITSPGVEQFF	TGCGCCAGCAGCTTGATAACTAGCCCCGGGGTCGAGCAGTTCTTC
TRBV3-1/TRBV3-2	TRBJ1-4	-	17	TRBD1	CASSLGTGRVLNEKLFF	TGTGCCAGCAGCCTCGGGACAGGGAGGGTCCTTAATGAAAAACTGTTTTTT
TRBV20-1	TRBJ1-4	once	15	TRBD1	CSASEDRATNEKLFF	TGCAGTGCTAGTGAGGACAGGGCAACTAATGAAAAACTGTTTTTT
TRBV6-4	TRBJ1-5	-	14	TRBD1	CASRNRGGNQPQHF	TGTGCCAGCAGAAACAGGGGTGGCAATCAGCCCCAGCATTTT
TRBV11-3	TRBJ2-2	few	19	TRBD2	CASSLDYSLAENNTGELFF	TGTGCCAGCAGCTTAGATTATTCCCTAGCGGAAAATAACACCGGGGAGCTGTTTTTT
TRBV12-3/TRBV12-4	TRBJ1-1	-	12	-	CASSLSGFEAFF	TGTGCCAGCAGTTTGTCCGGGTTTGAAGCTTTCTTT
TRBV15	TRBJ2-3	-	15	TRBD1	CATSRRQGMEDTQYF	TGTGCCACCAGCAGGAGACAGGGGATGGAAGATACGCAGTATTTT
TRBV7-9	TRBJ2-6	-	15	-	CASSLGASGANVLTF	TGTGCCAGCAGCTTAGGAGCGTCTGGGGCCAACGTCCTGACTTTC
TRBV10-3	TRBJ2-1	few	16	TRBD2	CAISESPGLAVNEQFF	TGTGCCATCAGTGAGTCCCCGGGACTAGCAGTTAATGAGCAGTTCTTC
TRBV11-2	TRBJ1-5	-	15	-	CASSFGTDYNQPQHF	TGTGCCAGCAGCTTCGGGACGGACTACAATCAGCCCCAGCATTTT
TRBV14	TRBJ2-7	-	16	-	CASSSIVTGASYEQYF	TGTGCCAGCAGCTCCATTGTAACGGGGGCATCCTACGAGCAGTACTTC
TRBV6-2/TRBV6-3	TRBJ2-5	-	13	-	CASSYDFRETQYF	TGTGCCAGCAGTTACGATTTCAGGGAGACCCAGTACTTC
TRBV28	TRBJ2-5	once	18	-	CASSFSVAVLGVQETQYF	TGTGCCAGCAGTTTTTCTGTAGCGGTTCTAGGGGTTCAAGAGACCCAGTACTTC
TRBV7-6	TRBJ1-5	-	17	TRBD1	CASSLAGGQGVNQPQHF	TGTGCCAGCAGCTTAGCGGGAGGACAGGGGGTCAATCAGCCCCAGCATTTT
TRBV10-3	TRBJ1-1	-	14	-	CAISESRFHTEAFF	TGTGCCATCAGTGAGTCTCGCTTTCACACTGAAGCTTTCTTT
TRBV9	TRBJ2-3	-	11	-	CATSNADTQYF	TGTGCCACCTCAAACGCAGATACGCAGTATTTT
TRBV5-1	TRBJ2-3	-	15	TRBD2	CASSWTSVDTDTQYF	TGCGCCAGCAGCTGGACTAGCGTGGACACAGATACGCAGTATTTT
TRBV20-1	TRBJ2-1	-	14	TRBD2	CSASRASGYNEQFF	TGCAGTGCTAGTCGGGCTAGCGGGTACAATGAGCAGTTCTTC
TRBV2	TRBJ2-7	once	15	TRBD1	CAGRPGTGGVYEQYF	TGTGCCGGAAGACCCGGGACAGGGGGCGTCTACGAGCAGTACTTC
TRBV6-4	TRBJ2-3	once	17	TRBD2	CASSVNSGSRSTDTQYF	TGTGCCAGCAGTGTAAATAGCGGGAGCAGGAGCACAGATACGCAGTATTTT
TRBV3-1/TRBV3-2	TRBJ1-1	-	15	-	CASSQEFKVNTEAFF	TGTGCCAGCAGCCAAGAGTTTAAGGTGAACACTGAAGCTTTCTTT
TRBV12-3/TRBV12-4	TRBJ1-1	-	13	-	CASSSGLNTEAFF	TGTGCCAGCAGTTCAGGCCTCAACACTGAAGCTTTCTTT
TRBV5-1	TRBJ1-1	-	13	TRBD1	CASSDTGGLGAFF	TGCGCCAGCAGCGACACAGGGGGTTTGGGTGCTTTCTTT
TRBV18	TRBJ2-1	-	14	-	CASSPPGLDNEQFF	TGTGCCAGCTCACCACCCGGACTGGACAATGAGCAGTTCTTC
TRBV7-9	TRBJ2-1	-	14	-	CASSQGLSYNEQFF	TGTGCCAGCAGCCAGGGACTCTCCTACAATGAGCAGTTCTTC
TRBV2	TRBJ2-1	-	15	TRBD2	CASSGLAGGLNEQFF	TGTGCCAGCAGTGGACTAGCGGGAGGGTTGAATGAGCAGTTCTTC
TRBV7-2	TRBJ2-7	-	15	TRBD1	CASSRRQGITIEQYF	TGTGCCAGCAGCCGCCGACAGGGGATTACTATTGAGCAGTACTTC
TRBV3-1/TRBV3-2	TRBJ1-2	-	11	-	CASSQGGGYTF	TGTGCCAGCAGCCAAGGCGGTGGCTACACCTTC
TRBV9	TRBJ2-7	-	14	-	CASGGGSVGYEQYF	TGTGCCAGCGGTGGGGGGTCCGTAGGCTACGAGCAGTACTTC
TRBV12-5	TRBJ2-2	-	16	TRBD2	CARNLAGEFYTGELFF	TGTGCTAGAAACCTAGCGGGAGAATTTTACACCGGGGAGCTGTTTTTT
TRBV15	TRBJ2-7	many	16	-	CATSRGPGTPHYEQYF	TGTGCCACCAGCAGAGGTCCCGGGACCCCCCACTACGAGCAGTACTTC
TRBV4-3	TRBJ2-7	-	14	TRBD2	CASSQERGSYEQYF	TGCGCCAGCAGCCAAGAGCGGGGGAGCTACGAGCAGTACTTC